The following is a TCR beta chain sequence with its context. The antigen remains undetermined. This entry belongs to a study of T-cell memory formation after mild COVID-19. Study-wide points: The SARS-CoV-2 specificity of second-wave clones reaching peak at day 37 remained unverified. Clones that shrank (day 15 to 85) were balanced CD4/CD8, whereas later expanders leaned CD4+.

TCRdb ran MiXCR on the 5' RACE reads and lists one entry per CDR3 protein. In the table there are hundreds of thousands of distinct CDR3 sequences, less than 25% of which are singletons. The germline CDR1 and CDR2 sequences are MNHEY and SMNVEV (reference sequence). The CDR3 runs 15 residues. V lost 2 bases, J lost 4 bases, and 5 bases stayed unmatched. The receptor was derived from an adult woman who had mild COVID-19 (a few samples of this study predate the infection). Cell type and time point are not known. V gene TRBV27 combines with J gene TRBJ1-5; the match to TRBD1 covers 7 bases. Material for sequencing was PBMCs or a T cell subset sorted from them (not recorded which). The CDR3 spells CASSLGTESNQPQHF. Written as DNA, the CDR3 is TGTGCCAGCAGTTTAGGGACAGAGTCTAATCAGCCCCAGCATTTT.